This T cell receptor beta chain originates from a study of T cells after yellow fever vaccination. The CDR3 is 17 residues long. Per germline, CDR1 SGHRS and CDR2 YFSETQ. With V trimmed by 3 bases and J by 0 bases, 9 bases remained unmatched. Using its own MiXCR run on the 5' RACE reads, TCRdb lists one record per CDR3 protein. In the table there are hundreds of thousands of distinct CDR3 sequences, about 9.5% of which are singletons. The TCR was taken from a man aged 18 to 30 who received the YFV17D yellow fever vaccine. The chain has TRBV5-1 and TRBJ1-3; 7 positions match TRBD1. Sample: PBMCs, taken on the day of the first yellow fever vaccination. In nucleotides, the CDR3 is TGCGCCAGCAGCTGGGGTTGGGACAGCTACTCTGGAAACACCATATATTTT. This gives the protein CASSWGWDSYSGNTIYF.